One and the same sample provided the 32 T cell receptor beta chains below, sequenced in a study of cytomegalovirus exposure and HLA in healthy donors. The PCR had 60 Vbeta and 13 Jbeta primers. Repertoires were generated with immunoSEQ multiplex PCR, while TCRdb's copy carries only in-frame clones and drops some. The table records about 140,000 clones, about 70% of them present only once. Sequencing used PBMCs. The receptor source for this set is a man aged 18 to 30 in good health and CMV-seronegative.

V is TRBV19 and J is TRBJ2-1; D gene uncertain. The length of the CDR3 is 13 residues. Per the germline V gene, CDR1 is LNHDA and CDR2 is SQIVND (reference sequence). V was shortened by 3 bases and J by 7 bases, with 10 bases between the two germline ends. The CDR3 nucleotides are TGTGCCAGTAGTATGGGCGAGTGGAATGAGCAGTTCTTC. This encodes CASSMGEWNEQFF.

V is TRBV27 and J is TRBJ1-5, with D perhaps TRBD1 (5 bases). The CDR3 covers 14 residues. The germline CDR1 and CDR2 sequences are MNHEY and SMNVEV (reference sequence). The V gene lost 5 bases and the J gene lost 11 bases, with 19 bases spanning the gap. CDR3 loop: CASSQGLTGGAQHF. In DNA, the CDR3 is TGTGCCAGCAGTCAGGGCCTGACGGGGGGAGCCCAGCATTTT.

The V and J genes are TRBV28 and TRBJ1-1; 7 bases map to TRBD1. The CDR3 extends over 14 amino acids. With V trimmed by 7 bases and J by 5 bases, 10 bases remained unmatched. Germline loops: CDR1 MDHEN, CDR2 SYDVKM. The CDR3 here is CASTPWGRGTEAFF. CDR3 nucleotide sequence: TGTGCCAGCACCCCATGGGGCAGGGGGACTGAAGCTTTCTTT.

This clone has only one observation. The V call is TRBV10-3, the J call TRBJ1-5; no definite D call. The CDR3 loop spans 15 amino acids. Germline V gene lookup returns CDR1 ENHRY and CDR2 SYGVKD. V lost 4 bases to trimming and J lost 0 bases, with 10 bases between them. This CDR3 is CAISVSGDSNQPQHF. The CDR3 nucleotides read TGTGCCATCAGTGTTTCGGGAGATAGCAATCAGCCCCAGCATTTT.

CDR3 nucleotides: TGTGCCAGCAGTGGGGGTGGCAGGGCCGCTGAAAAACTGTTTTTT. It encodes CASSGGGRAAEKLFF. This chain joins TRBV2 and TRBJ1-4, with D perhaps matching TRBD1 (5 bases). Trimming removed 4 bases from V and 7 bases from J, with 16 bases in between. CDR1 and CDR2 from the germline V gene are SNHLY and FYNNEI. CDR3 length: 15 residues. Supplemented by reference TRBV2 and TRBJ1-4, the full variable domain reads EPEVTQTPSHQVTQMGQEVILRCVPISNHLYFYWYRQILGQKVEFLVSFYNNEISEKSEIFDDQFSVERPDGSNFTLKIRSTKLEDSAMYFCASSGGGRAAEKLFFGSGTQLSVL.

This clone was picked up a small number of times. The V gene is TRBV7-2, the J gene TRBJ1-1, with D uncertain. V was pared by 1 base and J by 2 bases, with 8 bases between. The CDR3 is 14 amino acids. CDR1 and CDR2 from the germline V gene are SGHTA and FQGNSA. Here the CDR3 reads CASSLGGINTEAFF. The CDR3 nucleotides read TGTGCCAGCAGCTTAGGCGGGATAAACACTGAAGCTTTCTTT.

V gene TRBV6-5 combines with J gene TRBJ1-3; no reliable D call. The germline V gene has CDR1 MNHEY and CDR2 SVGAGI. The length of the CDR3 is 14 residues. The ends were cut back, 3 bases at V and 0 bases at J, with 6 bases in the middle. CDR3 sequence (DNA): TGTGCCAGCAGTTATACGGTCTCTGGAAACACCATATATTTT. Translated, it gives CASSYTVSGNTIYF.

The chain carries TRBV7-2 and TRBJ2-5; 10 bases map to TRBD1. The CDR3 is 16 residues long. After removal of 4 bases from V and 5 bases from J, the junction contained 10 bases not matched to a gene. The V gene's germline CDR1 is SGHTA and CDR2 FQGNSA. This chain's CDR3 is CASSSPGQGFGETQYF. CDR3 nucleotide sequence: TGTGCCAGCAGCTCTCCGGGACAGGGGTTCGGGGAGACCCAGTACTTC.

The chain uses TRBV7-9 and TRBJ2-5, with D unresolved. Germline loops: CDR1 SEHNR, CDR2 FQNEAQ (reference sequence). Trimming pared 1 base from V and 0 bases from J, leaving 9 bases between. The CDR3 spans 15 residues. The CDR3: CASSLGSVHQETQYF. The CDR3 nucleotides read TGTGCCAGCAGCTTAGGTTCGGTTCACCAAGAGACCCAGTACTTC.

V and J are TRBV4-1 and TRBJ2-5, with a weak D call TRBD1 (6 bases). Trimming pared 1 base from V and 2 bases from J, leaving 11 bases between. The CDR3 covers 15 residues. Germline V gene sequence: CDR1 MGHRA, CDR2 YSYEKL. The CDR3 sequence: CASSQVQGQQETQYF. The CDR3 region has the DNA TGCGCCAGCAGCCAAGTACAAGGACAGCAAGAGACCCAGTACTTC.

V usage is TRBV7-6 and J usage is TRBJ2-1; D unclear. From germline, CDR1 is SGHVS and CDR2 FNYEAQ. CDR3 size: 13 residues. The ends were cut back, 0 bases at V and 4 bases at J, with 4 bases in the middle. The CDR3 is CASSLAAYNEQFF. In DNA, the CDR3 is TGTGCCAGCAGCTTAGCAGCTTACAATGAGCAGTTCTTC. The full variable domain, its missing parts supplied by reference TRBV7-6 and TRBJ2-1, is GAGVSQSPRYKVTKRGQDVALRCDPISGHVSLYWYRQALGQGPEFLTYFNYEAQQDKSGLPNDRFSAERPEGSISTLTIQRTEQRDSAMYRCASSLAAYNEQFFGPGTRLTVL.

This clone was counted a few times. CDR3 sequence (DNA): TGCGCCAGCAGCCCCTCGGGACAGGGCGCGGGAGACACTGAAGCTTTCTTT. Translating gives CASSPSGQGAGDTEAFF. The chain joins TRBV5-1 to TRBJ1-1, with TRBD1 identical over 9 bases. CDR1 and CDR2 (germline): SGHRS, YFSETQ. The junction had 13 bases not matched to a gene; V was cut back by 4 bases and J by 3 bases. This CDR3 contains 17 residues.

The chain has TRBV27 and TRBJ1-4; D unresolved. The CDR3 runs 13 residues. Germline lookup yields CDR1 MNHEY and CDR2 SMNVEV (reference sequence). The V and J ends lost 4 bases and 5 bases respectively, with 8 bases between them. The chain's CDR3 is CASSWSLNEKLFF. The CDR3 nucleotides are TGTGCCAGCAGTTGGAGCCTAAATGAAAAACTGTTTTTT.

The chain links TRBV5-4 to TRBJ2-1; D remains ambiguous. The CDR3 has 14 residues. CDR1 and CDR2 from the germline V gene are SGHNT and YYREEE (reference sequence). The germline V and J ends were trimmed by 4 bases and 7 bases, with 15 bases remaining between them. The CDR3 sequence: CASSPPELVNEQFF. CDR3 nucleotide sequence: TGTGCCAGCAGCCCGCCGGAGCTTGTTAATGAGCAGTTCTTC.

V and J are TRBV7-9 and TRBJ2-6, with a tentative D call TRBD1 (5 bases). This CDR3 has 18 amino acids. From germline, CDR1 is SEHNR and CDR2 FQNEAQ (reference sequence). V gave up 2 bases and J gave up 0 bases, with 14 bases separating them. The DNA for the CDR3 is TGTGCCAGCAGCTTATGGGGCGGCCGTACCTCTGGGGCCAACGTCCTGACTTTC. Translating it yields CASSLWGGRTSGANVLTF.

This clone was seen more than once but under ten times. V and J are TRBV5-1 and TRBJ2-1; D unresolved. Germline V CDR1 and CDR2: SGHRS, YFSETQ. The CDR3 spans 14 residues. The V and J ends lost 1 base and 5 bases respectively, with 10 bases between them. The CDR3: CASSLMGSNNEQFF. The DNA for the CDR3 is TGCGCCAGCAGCTTGATGGGTAGCAACAATGAGCAGTTCTTC.

For the CDR3, the DNA is TGCGCCAGCAGCTTGGGGCCAGCGGGGAACACCGGGGAGCTGTTTTTT. Translation: CASSLGPAGNTGELFF. The chain carries TRBV5-1 and TRBJ2-2, with D perhaps TRBD2 (6 bases). The CDR3 spans 16 residues. V lost 0 bases to trimming and J lost 1 base, with 10 bases between them. The germline V gene encodes CDR1 SGHRS and CDR2 YFSETQ. Full variable domain (missing parts from reference TRBV5-1 and TRBJ2-2): KAGVTQTPRYLIKTRGQQVTLSCSPISGHRSVSWYQQTPGQGLQFLFEYFSETQRNKGNFPGRFSGRQFSNSRSEMNVSTLELGDSALYLCASSLGPAGNTGELFFGEGSRLTVL.

This clone is classed as medium-sized (0.01 to 0.1%). This chain connects TRBV6-1 to TRBJ2-1; 11 bases fit TRBD2. The CDR3 loop spans 15 amino acids. CDR1 is MNHNS, CDR2 SASEGT, per germline. J was trimmed by 5 bases and V by 3 bases; bases with no gene match: 3. CDR3 sequence reads: CASSDLAGGHNEQFF. DNA for the CDR3: TGTGCCAGCAGTGACCTAGCGGGGGGCCACAATGAGCAGTTCTTC.

CDR3 sequence: CASSPDRANYGYTF. The CDR3, as DNA: TGTGCCAGCAGCCCTGACAGGGCGAACTATGGCTACACCTTC. The chain combines TRBV5-6 with TRBJ1-2; 7 bases line up with TRBD1. After removal of 4 bases from V and 2 bases from J, the junction contained 5 bases not matched to a gene. Germline CDR1 reads SGHDT; CDR2 reads YYEEEE. This CDR3 comprises 14 residues.

The gene calls are TRBV29-1 and TRBJ1-3, with D perhaps TRBD1 (5 bases). Germline V gives CDR1 SQVTM, CDR2 ANQGSEA. V lost 4 bases to trimming and J lost 3 bases, with 7 bases between them. The CDR3 covers 12 residues. CDR3 DNA: TGCAGCGTTGGACAGTTTGGAAACACCATATATTTT. Amino acid sequence: CSVGQFGNTIYF. Full variable domain (outside the CDR3, taken from reference TRBV29-1 and TRBJ1-3): SAVISQKPSRDICQRGTSLTIQCQVDSQVTMMFWYRQQPGQSLTLIATANQGSEATYESGFVIDKFPISRPNLTFSTLTVSNMSPEDSSIYLCSVGQFGNTIYFGEGSWLTVV.

The chain has TRBV27 and TRBJ2-4; maybe TRBD2 (5 bases). This CDR3 has 17 amino acids. The V gene's germline CDR1 is MNHEY and CDR2 SMNVEV (reference sequence). V was shortened by 0 bases and J by 2 bases, with 14 bases between the two germline ends. CDR3 in amino acids: CASSLSAPGLSKNIQYF. CDR3 in DNA: TGTGCCAGCAGTTTATCGGCTCCGGGATTGTCCAAAAACATTCAGTACTTC.

The gene calls are TRBV30 and TRBJ1-4; 7 nucleotides agree with TRBD1. The ends lost 3 bases at V and 3 bases at J; junction bases unmatched: 1. The V gene's germline CDR1 is GTSNPN and CDR2 SVGIG (reference sequence). CDR3 length equals 13 residues. For the CDR3, the DNA is TGTGCCTGGAGCAGGGGGGCTAATGAAAAACTGTTTTTT. Protein: CAWSRGANEKLFF.

The chain has TRBV9 and TRBJ2-2; TRBD2 agrees at 9 bases. Looked up from germline, CDR1 is SGDLS and CDR2 is YYNGEE. CDR3 size: 18 residues. V trimming: 4 bases; J trimming: 4 bases; junction bases outside the gene matches: 14. Here the CDR3 reads CASSPRLAELTPTGELFF. The CDR3 DNA reads TGTGCCAGCAGCCCTAGACTAGCGGAACTCACCCCCACCGGGGAGCTGTTTTTT.

CDR3 bases: TGTGCCAGCAGTCTCACAGGGGACATAAACATTCAGTACTTC. Translating it yields CASSLTGDINIQYF. The chain combines TRBV2 with TRBJ2-4; 7 positions agree with TRBD1. The V segment lost 5 bases and the J segment 6 bases; nucleotides outside the gene matches: 7. The CDR3 covers 14 residues. CDR1 SNHLY and CDR2 FYNNEI come from the germline V gene.

This clone was observed a handful of times. V and J are TRBV18 and TRBJ1-5, with unresolved D. With 1 base removed from V and 1 base from J, the gap between germline ends came to 14 bases. This CDR3 comprises 17 residues. Germline V gives CDR1 KGHSH, CDR2 LQKENI. In DNA form, the CDR3 reads TGTGCCAGCTCACCACGGGCGGGCGGTAGGAGCAATCAGCCCCAGCATTTT. Amino acids: CASSPRAGGRSNQPQHF.

Note on this clone: Sequence at one end of the junction differs from germline and may be a read error. The sample holds other DNA sequences that translate to the same CDR3. This chain links TRBV2 with TRBJ1-6; D unresolved. Per germline, CDR1 SNHLY and CDR2 FYNNEI. The CDR3 runs 15 residues. CDR3 nucleotide sequence: TGTGCCAGCTCTTTTACTTACTCCTATAATTCCCCCCTCCACTTT. As protein: CASSFTYSYNSPLHF.

The chain links TRBV6-5 to TRBJ1-1; D not resolved. The CDR3 covers 13 residues. Germline CDR1 reads MNHEY; CDR2 reads SVGAGI. With 8 bases removed from V and 2 bases from J, the gap between germline ends came to 12 bases. The CDR3 sequence is CASVPGINTEAFF. The DNA of the CDR3 is TGTGCCAGCGTACCGGGTATTAACACTGAAGCTTTCTTT.

The V call is TRBV2, the J call TRBJ2-3, with a tentative D call TRBD1 (7 bases). This CDR3 spans 15 amino acids. CDR1 is SNHLY, CDR2 FYNNEI, per germline. Trimming pared 9 bases from V and 4 bases from J, leaving 20 bases between. CDR3 DNA sequence: TGTGCCAGGGGACTTGGCCAGGGGGGCGCAGATACGCAGTATTTT. As protein: CARGLGQGGADTQYF.

The chain recombines TRBV19 with TRBJ1-5; D perhaps matches TRBD1 (5 bases). Trimming removed 1 base from V and 7 bases from J, with 14 bases in between. The CDR3 length is 15 residues. CDR1 and CDR2 (germline): LNHDA, SQIVND (reference sequence). CDR3 DNA: TGTGCCAGTAGTATAGTTGAAGGGGTTCGCCAGCCCCAGCATTTT. Protein product: CASSIVEGVRQPQHF.

V gene TRBV6-6 combines with J gene TRBJ2-6; TRBD1 is a possible D gene (5 bases). The V gene lost 8 bases and the J gene lost 0 bases, with 11 bases spanning the gap. The CDR3 runs 15 residues. Germline CDR1 reads MNHNY; CDR2 reads SVGAGI (reference sequence). As DNA, the CDR3 is TGTGCCAGCTTAAATAGGGGCTCTGGGGCCAACGTCCTGACTTTC. This codes for CASLNRGSGANVLTF.

V gene TRBV5-1 combines with J gene TRBJ2-1; the match to TRBD2 covers 8 bases. Germline values: CDR1 SGHRS, CDR2 YFSETQ. Trimming took 0 bases from V and 5 from J; bases not matched to a gene: 4. This CDR3 contains 15 residues. CDR3 bases: TGCGCCAGCAGCTTGGTACTAGCGGATGACAATGAGCAGTTCTTC. It encodes CASSLVLADDNEQFF.

V usage is TRBV7-3 and J usage is TRBJ1-1; 11 nucleotides align to TRBD1. Trimming took 5 bases from V and 10 from J; bases not matched to a gene: 12. This CDR3 comprises 15 residues. Germline values: CDR1 SGHTA, CDR2 FQGTGA. This chain's CDR3 is CASSVGGPGQGGAFF. The CDR3, as DNA: TGTGCCAGCAGCGTAGGGGGCCCGGGACAGGGGGGAGCTTTCTTT.